This T cell receptor beta chain originates from a study of T cell responses to AZD1222 COVID-19 vaccine. Profiling relied on immunoSEQ multiplex PCR, and the TCRdb table lists in-frame clones only, not all of them. This table has 95,000 to 150,000 clones, under 95% appearing once. Trimming took 7 bases from V and 1 from J, leaving 17 bases between them. The CDR3 loop spans 16 amino acids. Germline V gives CDR1 LNHDA, CDR2 SQIVND (reference sequence). The sample consisted of peripheral blood, taken 28 days after the second AZD1222 dose. The source of this sequence is an adult who received the AZD1222 COVID-19 vaccine. The chain has TRBV19 and TRBJ1-3; TRBD1 might be the D (6 bases). The CDR3 here is CASIQGLVISGNTIYF. The DNA for the CDR3 is TGTGCCAGTATACAGGGTTTAGTAATTTCTGGAAACACCATATATTTT.